The next 14 T cell receptor beta chains were all read from a single sample in a study of blood T cell repertoires in COVID-19. The repertoire was sequenced with immunoSEQ multiplex PCR; TCRdb's copy has only in-frame clones and lacks some. Of roughly 100,000 clones detected, roughly 80% appear once; the ten largest clones hold 20% to 30%. Sequencing used peripheral blood. These receptors originate from a man in his 60s with acute or convalescent COVID-19.

J is TRBJ2-7 and V is TRBV12-3 or TRBV12-4; D remains unclear. V lost 6 bases, J lost 2 bases, and 8 bases lay in between. There are 12 residues in the CDR3. Written as DNA, the CDR3 is TGTGCCAGCAGGAGAAGTGCCTACGAGCAGTACTTC. It specifies CASRRSAYEQYF.

For this clone: Its ends do not fully match the called genes, so a read error is possible. The V gene is TRBV5-8, the J gene TRBJ2-1; the D is unclear. Germline V gene data show CDR1 as SGHTS and CDR2 as YDEGEE. The CDR3 runs 11 residues. CDR3: CASSSFNEQFF. The CDR3 DNA sequence: TGTGCCAGCAGCTCCTTCAATGAGCAGTTCTTC.

This chain's CDR3 is CASSPAQNRAGELFF. The CDR3 nucleotides read TGTGCCAGCAGCCCCGCACAGAATCGCGCCGGGGAGCTGTTTTTT. J is TRBJ2-2 and V is TRBV5-4, with D hard to call. The V gene lost 4 bases and the J gene lost 6 bases, with 16 bases spanning the gap. Germline CDR1 reads SGHNT; CDR2 reads YYREEE (reference sequence). The CDR3 loop spans 15 amino acids.

The V gene is TRBV2, the J gene TRBJ2-7; 10 bases are a match to TRBD1. Losses at the gene ends were 6 bases for V and 2 bases for J; bases not matched to a gene: 4. The CDR3 covers 14 residues. Germline CDR1 and CDR2: SNHLY and FYNNEI. CDR3: CASSVDRGPYEQYV. CDR3 in DNA: TGTGCCAGCAGCGTCGACAGGGGGCCCTACGAGCAGTACGTC.

The chain combines TRBV14 with TRBJ1-5; D possibly corresponds to TRBD1 (5 bases). The ends were cut back, 8 bases at V and 7 bases at J, with 15 bases in the middle. Germline assignment: CDR1 SGHDN and CDR2 FVKESK. There are 13 residues in the CDR3. The CDR3 nucleotides read TGTGCCAGCTCTGCAGGGTGGGGACAGCCCCAGCATTTT. This codes for CASSAGWGQPQHF.

For the CDR3, the DNA is TGCAGTGCTAGTCCTAACAACTATGGCTACACCTTC. This encodes CSASPNNYGYTF. This chain uses TRBV20-1 with TRBJ1-2; no firm D call. The V gene lost 3 bases and the J gene lost 2 bases, with 7 bases spanning the gap. Germline assignment: CDR1 DFQATT and CDR2 SNEGSKA (reference sequence). The CDR3 has 12 amino acids.

There are a few counts of this clone. The chain recombines TRBV5-1 with TRBJ1-1; maybe TRBD1 (5 bases). The CDR3 runs 15 residues. CDR1 is SGHRS, CDR2 YFSETQ, per germline. V was trimmed by 0 bases and J by 7 bases, leaving 16 bases between them. In DNA, the CDR3 is TGCGCCAGCAGCTTGGACGGGGTCGGGACTCTTGAAGCTTTCTTT. It is translated as CASSLDGVGTLEAFF. Full variable domain (outside the CDR3, taken from reference TRBV5-1 and TRBJ1-1): KAGVTQTPRYLIKTRGQQVTLSCSPISGHRSVSWYQQTPGQGLQFLFEYFSETQRNKGNFPGRFSGRQFSNSRSEMNVSTLELGDSALYLCASSLDGVGTLEAFFGQGTRLTVV.

The V call is TRBV14, the J call TRBJ2-1; TRBD2 agrees at 14 bases. From germline, CDR1 is SGHDN and CDR2 FVKESK. The J segment lost 6 bases and the V segment lost 0 bases, leaving 10 bases of the junction unmatched. This CDR3 is built from 19 residues. The CDR3 region is CASSQDLGLAGASGNEQFF. CDR3 nucleotides: TGTGCCAGCAGCCAAGATCTGGGACTAGCGGGAGCTTCGGGCAATGAGCAGTTCTTC.

The gene calls are TRBV15 and TRBJ2-7, with D possibly TRBD2 on 5 matching bases. CDR3 size: 13 residues. The germline V gene encodes CDR1 LNHNV and CDR2 YYDKDF (reference sequence). V was clipped by 5 bases and J by 9 bases, with 17 bases between them. CDR3 residues: CATSGRRRLVQYF. The CDR3 DNA is TGTGCCACCAGCGGGAGACGGCGGTTGGTGCAGTACTTC.

The chain is built from TRBV5-1 and TRBJ2-5, with 9 bases identical to TRBD2. In germline, CDR1 is SGHRS, CDR2 YFSETQ. The CDR3 spans 16 residues. V shed 6 bases and J 7 bases; nucleotides not matched to a gene: 16. The CDR3 here is CASKQQLGTSIGTQYF. The DNA for the CDR3 is TGCGCCAGCAAGCAGCAGCTTGGGACTAGCATAGGGACCCAGTACTTC.

V and J are TRBV2 and TRBJ1-1, with D hard to call. The V and J ends lost 6 bases and 9 bases respectively, with 14 bases between them. This CDR3 has 12 residues. Germline-derived CDR1 and CDR2 are SNHLY and FYNNEI. The CDR3 DNA reads TGTGCCAGCAGGAAATCCCAGGAAAAAGCTTTCTTT. Translating gives CASRKSQEKAFF. The variable domain in full, with the rest retrieved from reference TRBV2 and TRBJ1-1, is EPEVTQTPSHQVTQMGQEVILRCVPISNHLYFYWYRQILGQKVEFLVSFYNNEISEKSEIFDDQFSVERPDGSNFTLKIRSTKLEDSAMYFCASRKSQEKAFFGQGTRLTVV.

This chain joins TRBV27 and TRBJ1-5; D perhaps matches TRBD1 (5 bases). Germline loops: CDR1 MNHEY, CDR2 SMNVEV (reference sequence). Between the trimmed V and J ends, which lost 6 bases and 5 bases, there was a span of 14 bases. This CDR3 comprises 14 residues. The CDR3 sequence is CASRRDSPHQPQHF. CDR3 DNA: TGTGCCAGCAGACGAGACAGTCCCCATCAGCCCCAGCATTTT.

The chain combines TRBV6-5 with TRBJ1-3; 9 bases map to TRBD1. V was pared by 0 bases and J by 2 bases, with 2 bases of the junction left unmatched. CDR1 is MNHEY, CDR2 SVGAGI, per germline. CDR3 length equals 16 residues. CDR3 loop: CASSYSGTGPGNTIYF. The CDR3 nucleotides are TGTGCCAGCAGTTACTCCGGGACAGGGCCTGGAAACACCATATATTTT.

The J gene is TRBJ2-5, the V gene TRBV28; 7 bases fit TRBD2. The CDR3 has 13 residues. V gave up 6 bases and J gave up 4 bases; unmatched junction bases: 5. Germline assignment: CDR1 MDHEN and CDR2 SYDVKM. Here the CDR3 reads CASSSGNPETQYF. CDR3 DNA: TGTGCCAGCAGCAGCGGGAACCCAGAGACCCAGTACTTC.